The rows below give T cell receptor beta chains drawn from one sample of a study of blood T cell repertoires in COVID-19. TCRdb's table, derived via immunoSEQ multiplex PCR, lists solely in-frame clones and lacks some. The sample gives 150,000 to 200,000 clones, 70% to 90% of which show up once; about 3.3% is in the top ten. Material: peripheral blood. Receptor source: a man aged 55-75 years with acute or convalescent COVID-19. The CDR3 runs from the conserved cysteine through the conserved F or W.

j_call: TRBJ2-1; v_call: TRBV6-2/TRBV6-3; cdr3_aa: CASSPSGNNEQFF
j_call: TRBJ2-1; v_call: TRBV29-1; cdr3_aa: CSATSGTGINEQFF
j_call: TRBJ2-7; v_call: TRBV9; cdr3_aa: CASSLGDTSYEQYF
j_call: TRBJ1-3; v_call: TRBV19; cdr3_aa: CASSIDSSGTTLGNTIYF
j_call: TRBJ1-3; v_call: TRBV9; cdr3_aa: CASSQGGTGNTIYF
j_call: TRBJ2-1; v_call: TRBV24-1; cdr3_aa: CATSDLPTGSEQFF
j_call: TRBJ2-2; v_call: TRBV5-6; cdr3_aa: CASSHLVGGTGELFF
j_call: TRBJ2-1; v_call: TRBV18; cdr3_aa: CASSPAGTGGPNEQFF
j_call: TRBJ1-1; v_call: TRBV7-8; cdr3_aa: CASSTGTAYGNTEAFF
j_call: TRBJ2-1; v_call: TRBV24-1; cdr3_aa: CATSDLGQGGQFF
j_call: TRBJ2-1; v_call: TRBV7-2; cdr3_aa: CASSLGQAGEQFF
j_call: TRBJ1-6; v_call: TRBV7-2; cdr3_aa: CASSLTGQLASPLHF
j_call: TRBJ2-7; v_call: TRBV11-2; cdr3_aa: CASSLGGGRGFLYEQYF
j_call: TRBJ2-3; v_call: TRBV6-5; cdr3_aa: CASTTGNTDTQYF
j_call: TRBJ2-3; v_call: TRBV4-1; cdr3_aa: CASSPRGTSGNTDTQYF
j_call: TRBJ1-2; v_call: TRBV3-1/TRBV3-2; cdr3_aa: CASSKEAQGQGYTF
j_call: TRBJ2-1; v_call: TRBV3-1/TRBV3-2; cdr3_aa: CASSQLSSGLAPNEQFF
j_call: TRBJ2-5; v_call: TRBV6-2/TRBV6-3; cdr3_aa: CASSYFFFFDRDFKETQYF
j_call: TRBJ1-6; v_call: TRBV5-6; cdr3_aa: CASSSGSYNSPLHF
j_call: TRBJ1-6; v_call: TRBV5-1; cdr3_aa: CASSSGLPNSPLHF
j_call: TRBJ1-1; v_call: TRBV28; cdr3_aa: CASSLPSWRAFF
j_call: TRBJ2-5; v_call: TRBV15; cdr3_aa: CATSKGTSRVQETQYF
j_call: TRBJ2-3; v_call: TRBV6-6; cdr3_aa: CASSPWGGASTDTQYF
j_call: TRBJ2-1; v_call: TRBV5-1; cdr3_aa: CASSQTGPGYNEQFF
j_call: TRBJ1-2; v_call: TRBV28; cdr3_aa: CASSLFWDRGSGGYTF
j_call: TRBJ2-1; v_call: TRBV28; cdr3_aa: CASSAGTSGRGEQFF
j_call: TRBJ1-1; v_call: TRBV7-9; cdr3_aa: CASSLLANTEAFF
j_call: TRBJ2-7; v_call: TRBV6-5; cdr3_aa: CASSSEGLRGEQYF
j_call: TRBJ1-5; v_call: TRBV19; cdr3_aa: CASSIPYSNQPQHF
j_call: TRBJ1-6; v_call: TRBV5-1; cdr3_aa: CASSLGQSTGSSYNSPLHF
j_call: TRBJ2-5; v_call: TRBV7-7; cdr3_aa: CASSLGQGEYETQYF
j_call: TRBJ1-1; v_call: TRBV6-5; cdr3_aa: CASSTSTGGRAFF
j_call: TRBJ2-7; v_call: TRBV28; cdr3_aa: CASQGAASYEQYF
j_call: TRBJ2-2; v_call: TRBV5-1; cdr3_aa: CASSLGLAGVGELFF